What follows are 14 T cell receptor beta chains derived from one specimen sequenced in a study of shared clonotypes between healthy human individuals. The method was immunoSEQ multiplex PCR; TCRdb's version includes in-frame clones alone and lacks a portion of them. The data contain under 2.5 million clones, 85% to 95% of them singletons. Sequencing used naive CD4+ T cells from PBMCs. The subset denotes: CD45RA+ positively selected. These receptor sequences come from a man aged 18-30 years in good health. Some clones in this sample may be carry-over from other donors' samples.

The gene calls are TRBV28 and TRBJ1-6, with D possibly being TRBD1 (5 bases). Trimming took off 3 bases at V and 8 bases at J, with 11 bases between the two ends. Per the germline V gene, CDR1 is MDHEN and CDR2 is SYDVKM. The CDR3 spans 14 residues. The CDR3 sequence is CASSLDGAYSPLHF. The CDR3 coding sequence is TGTGCCAGCAGTTTGGATGGGGCGTATTCACCCCTCCACTTT.

The chain couples TRBV7-3 to TRBJ2-1; D possibly corresponds to TRBD1 (6 bases). CDR1 is SGHTA and CDR2 is FQGTGA in the germline V gene. The CDR3 is 18 residues long. Trimming stripped 5 bases from V and 0 bases from J, with 20 bases between. This chain's CDR3 is CASSGLGGGQTSYNEQFF. The CDR3 DNA sequence: TGTGCCAGCAGCGGATTAGGAGGCGGACAGACCTCCTACAATGAGCAGTTCTTC.

This sequence joins TRBV6-1 and TRBJ2-7, with D unresolved. The germline gives CDR1 MNHNS, CDR2 SASEGT. The CDR3 extends over 15 amino acids. The V and J ends lost 3 bases and 4 bases respectively, with 16 bases between them. The CDR3 protein is CASSESVSVVYEQYF. The DNA of the CDR3 is TGTGCCAGCAGTGAGAGTGTCAGCGTTGTGTACGAGCAGTACTTC.

This chain joins TRBV2 and TRBJ2-1; D may be TRBD1 (6 bases). Per germline, CDR1 SNHLY and CDR2 FYNNEI. Trimming stripped 10 bases from V and 0 bases from J, with 13 bases between. The CDR3 covers 14 residues. CDR3 region: CATADSSSYNEQFF. CDR3 DNA sequence: TGTGCCACCGCGGACAGCTCCTCCTACAATGAGCAGTTCTTC.

The chain couples TRBV18 to TRBJ2-5; TRBD1 or TRBD2 may be the D gene (5 bases each). Germline V gene data show CDR1 as KGHSH and CDR2 as LQKENI. V was clipped by 3 bases and J by 6 bases, with 17 bases between them. The CDR3 is made up of 15 amino acids. The CDR3 is CASSPLGENGKTQYF. CDR3 nucleotides: TGTGCCAGCTCACCTTTAGGGGAGAATGGGAAGACCCAGTACTTC. Combining the CDR3 with reference TRBV18 and TRBJ2-5 gives the whole variable domain NAGVMQNPRHLVRRRGQEARLRCSPMKGHSHVYWYRQLPEEGLKFMVYLQKENIIDESGMPKERFSAEFPKEGPSILRIQQVVRGDSAAYFCASSPLGENGKTQYFGPGTRLLVL.

The V gene is TRBV5-4, the J gene TRBJ2-2, with 10 bases lining up with TRBD1. CDR3 size: 18 residues. V trimming: 0 bases; J trimming: 4 bases; junction bases outside the gene matches: 9. The germline V gene has CDR1 SGHNT and CDR2 YYREEE (reference sequence). CDR3 amino acids: CASSLDPRDRGSTGELFF. The CDR3, as DNA: TGTGCCAGCAGCTTGGATCCCCGGGACAGGGGAAGCACCGGGGAGCTGTTTTTT.

The sample holds a few counts of this clone. Other DNA sequences in the same sample also yield this CDR3. The gene calls are TRBV29-1 and TRBJ1-1; D not resolved. Looked up from germline, CDR1 is SQVTM and CDR2 is ANQGSEA. CDR3 length equals 12 residues. Deletions cut 4 bases from V and 1 base from J, with 7 bases between. CDR3 nucleotide sequence: TGCAGCGTTGGCGAGGGGAACACTGAAGCTTTCTTT. Translation gives CSVGEGNTEAFF.

This rearrangement joins TRBV4-2 to TRBJ1-4; perhaps TRBD1 as D (6 bases). CDR1 LGHNA and CDR2 YNFKEQ come from the germline V gene. The CDR3 sequence is 14 residues long. Trimming shortened V by 4 bases and J by 5 bases, and 11 bases separated the two germline ends. CDR3 in amino acids: CASSRDTQNEKLFF. In DNA form, the CDR3 reads TGTGCCAGCAGCCGGGACACCCAAAATGAAAAACTGTTTTTT.

CDR3 bases: TGTGCCATCAGTGAGTCGAATTCCGCGTACGAGCAGTACTTC. Protein sequence: CAISESNSAYEQYF. V and J are TRBV10-3 and TRBJ2-7, with no clear D. The CDR3 runs 14 residues. Trimming shortened V by 0 bases and J by 4 bases, and 10 bases separated the two germline ends. The germline CDR1 and CDR2 sequences are ENHRY and SYGVKD.

In this sample, this clone turned up a few times. Distinct nucleotide sequences in the sample also encode this CDR3. The V and J genes are TRBV5-4 and TRBJ1-1; no reliable D call. V lost 3 bases and J 0 bases, leaving 3 bases between the germline ends. In germline, CDR1 is SGHNT, CDR2 YYREEE (reference sequence). The CDR3 extends over 12 amino acids. DNA for the CDR3: TGTGCCAGCAGCTCGGTGAACACTGAAGCTTTCTTT. Translated, it gives CASSSVNTEAFF.

This chain links TRBV28 with TRBJ2-7; no definite D call. Per the germline V gene, CDR1 is MDHEN and CDR2 is SYDVKM. V lost 4 bases and J 3 bases, leaving 4 bases between the germline ends. This CDR3 has 11 residues. CDR3 DNA sequence: TGTGCCAGCAGTTGGATCTACGAGCAGTACTTC. It codes for CASSWIYEQYF. Supplemented by reference TRBV28 and TRBJ2-7, the full variable domain reads DVKVTQSSRYLVKRTGEKVFLECVQDMDHENMFWYRQDPGLGLRLIYFSYDVKMKEKGDIPEGYSVSREKKERFSLILESASTNQTSMYLCASSWIYEQYFGPGTRLTVT.

The V and J genes are TRBV19 and TRBJ1-2, with 7 bases identical to TRBD1. The germline V gene has CDR1 LNHDA and CDR2 SQIVND (reference sequence). CDR3 length: 16 amino acids. J was trimmed by 1 base and V by 5 bases; bases with no gene match: 10. The CDR3 protein is CASSARPGQNNYGYTF. The CDR3 nucleotides are TGTGCCAGTAGTGCCCGACCGGGACAGAATAACTATGGCTACACCTTC.

The gene calls are TRBV7-2 and TRBJ2-1, with D maybe TRBD1 (7 bases). CDR1 and CDR2 from the germline V gene are SGHTA and FQGNSA. CDR3 length equals 14 residues. With 1 base removed from V and 8 bases from J, the gap between germline ends came to 12 bases. The CDR3 DNA reads TGTGCCAGCAGCTTAGACGCAGGGGGGCATGAGCAGTTCTTC. This translates into CASSLDAGGHEQFF.

V gene TRBV27 combines with J gene TRBJ1-5; D possibly corresponds to TRBD1 (6 bases). This CDR3 is built from 14 residues. Per the germline V gene, CDR1 is MNHEY and CDR2 is SMNVEV (reference sequence). Between the trimmed V and J ends, which lost 5 bases and 2 bases, there was a span of 10 bases. For the CDR3, the DNA is TGTGCCAGCAGTAGCTACAGGGGCAATCAGCCCCAGCATTTT. Its protein is CASSSYRGNQPQHF.